The 23 T cell receptor beta chains below all came from one sample that was sequenced in a study of blood T cell repertoires in COVID-19. Only in-frame clones appear in the TCRdb table, and some are missing; sequencing was by immunoSEQ multiplex PCR. The sample carries approximately 90,000 clones, roughly nine tenths recorded once. Sequencing used peripheral blood. The receptors were sampled from a man aged 50-59 years with acute or convalescent COVID-19.

The chain recombines TRBV10-3 with TRBJ2-3; TRBD1 aligns across 11 bases. Trimming cost V 6 bases and J 5 bases; bases outside gene matches: 10. Per germline, CDR1 ENHRY and CDR2 SYGVKD. The CDR3 spans 16 residues. Written as DNA, the CDR3 is TGTGCCATCAGCCTTCAACCGGGACAGGGGGAAGATACGCAGTATTTT. Translating gives CAISLQPGQGEDTQYF.

This chain joins TRBV3-1 (or the pseudogene TRBV3-2) and TRBJ2-6, with a weak D call TRBD2 (6 bases). Germline CDR1 is LGHDT and CDR2 is YNNKEL (reference sequence). This CDR3 is 15 amino acids long. Between the trimmed V and J ends, which lost 7 bases and 4 bases, there was a span of 14 bases. CDR3 loop: CASTFRTTGANVLTF. The DNA of the CDR3 is TGTGCCAGCACCTTCCGGACTACGGGGGCCAACGTCCTGACTTTC.

This rearrangement joins TRBV7-3 to TRBJ2-5; TRBD2 agrees at 12 bases. The CDR3 is 16 amino acids. With V trimmed by 4 bases and J by 4 bases, 7 bases remained unmatched. Germline V CDR1 and CDR2: SGHTA, FQGTGA. CDR3 nucleotide sequence: TGTGCCAGCAGCTCCCGACTAGCGGGGGCCGGAGAGACCCAGTACTTC. Translation: CASSSRLAGAGETQYF.

The J gene is TRBJ1-5, the V gene TRBV7-2, with TRBD1 matching 8 bases. V was clipped by 1 base and J by 9 bases; unmatched bases: 2. The CDR3 totals 13 residues. Germline loops: CDR1 SGHTA, CDR2 FQGNSA. The CDR3 protein is CASSLEQGVPQHF. The CDR3 DNA reads TGTGCCAGCAGCTTAGAACAGGGGGTGCCCCAGCATTTT.

The V gene is TRBV7-9, the J gene TRBJ1-2; possible D gene TRBD1, 6 bases. CDR1 is SEHNR, CDR2 FQNEAQ, per germline (reference sequence). V was trimmed by 10 bases and J by 8 bases, leaving 17 bases between them. This CDR3 is built from 12 residues. The chain's CDR3 is CAIQRWGQGYTF. The CDR3 DNA reads TGTGCCATCCAACGATGGGGGCAAGGCTACACCTTC.

The chain joins TRBV7-9 to TRBJ1-6; D is perhaps TRBD1 (6 bases). The germline gives CDR1 SEHNR, CDR2 FQNEAQ (reference sequence). This CDR3 comprises 15 residues. Trimming took 4 bases from V and 9 from J, leaving 16 bases between them. The CDR3 DNA follows: TGTGCCAGCAGCTCCTCCGGGACAAGGGCTTCACCCCTCCACTTT. This gives the protein CASSSSGTRASPLHF.

Notes on this clone: A junction end diverges from the germline sequence, so it may reflect a read error. The rearrangement links TRBV9 to TRBJ2-5; 8 bases map to TRBD2. Germline V lookup: CDR1 SGDLS, CDR2 YYNGEE. The CDR3 contains 16 residues. The CDR3 bases are TGTGCCCGCAGCCCACACGGGGGGGGGTTAGTAGAGACCCAGTACTTC. Translating it yields CARSPHGGGLVETQYF.

The chain recombines TRBV7-6 with TRBJ2-5, with 8 nucleotides matching TRBD1. This CDR3 has 16 amino acids. Germline loops: CDR1 SGHVS, CDR2 FNYEAQ. The trim removed 1 base at V and 4 bases at J, leaving 8 bases unmatched. The CDR3 is CASSLGQGRRLETQYF. CDR3 coding DNA: TGTGCCAGCAGCTTAGGACAGGGGAGACGGTTAGAGACCCAGTACTTC. Combining the CDR3 with reference TRBV7-6 and TRBJ2-5 gives the whole variable domain GAGVSQSPRYKVTKRGQDVALRCDPISGHVSLYWYRQALGQGPEFLTYFNYEAQQDKSGLPNDRFSAERPEGSISTLTIQRTEQRDSAMYRCASSLGQGRRLETQYFGPGTRLLVL.

V gene TRBV6-2 or TRBV6-3 combines with J gene TRBJ2-1, with D unresolved. V lost 2 bases to trimming and J lost 10 bases, with 6 bases between them. Germline CDR1 and CDR2: MNHEY and SVGEGT. This CDR3 is 11 amino acids long. CDR3 loop: CASSYVKEQFF. As DNA, the CDR3 is TGTGCCAGCAGTTACGTAAAAGAGCAGTTCTTC.

The gene calls are TRBV30 and TRBJ1-5; 7 nucleotides line up with TRBD1. CDR1 and CDR2 (germline): GTSNPN, SVGIG (reference sequence). The CDR3 has 16 amino acids. With V trimmed by 3 bases and J by 7 bases, 15 bases remained unmatched. The chain's CDR3 is CAWSDPTGRQGQPQHF. The CDR3 DNA follows: TGTGCCTGGAGCGATCCGACAGGGCGGCAGGGCCAGCCCCAGCATTTT.

CDR3 sequence reads: CASSRGQGSAEAFF. In DNA form, the CDR3 reads TGTGCCAGCAGCAGAGGACAGGGGAGCGCTGAAGCTTTCTTT. This rearrangement joins TRBV11-2 to TRBJ1-1, with 9 bases fitting TRBD1. The V segment lost 5 bases and the J segment 6 bases; nucleotides outside the gene matches: 7. The CDR3 spans 14 residues. Germline V gene lookup returns CDR1 SGHAT and CDR2 FQNNGV.

This clone showed up just once. The V call is TRBV6-4, the J call TRBJ2-7; D perhaps matches TRBD1 (6 bases). This CDR3 spans 14 amino acids. V was cut by 10 bases and J by 2 bases, with 18 bases left in between. Germline V gives CDR1 MRHNA, CDR2 SNTAGT. The CDR3 region has the DNA TGTGCCAAGGTAAGGACGCAGGGGACCTACGAGCAGTACGTC. Translated, it gives CAKVRTQGTYEQYV.

The CDR3 is CASSLSQGAGEQYF. In nucleotides, the CDR3 is TGCGCCAGCAGCTTGTCACAGGGGGCGGGTGAGCAGTACTTC. V is TRBV5-1 and J is TRBJ2-7, with TRBD1 matching over 9 bases. The CDR3 has 14 residues. V dropped 1 base and J dropped 7; count of bases not matched to a gene: 6. Germline CDR1 and CDR2: SGHRS and YFSETQ.

J is TRBJ1-1 and V is TRBV30, with 11 bases lining up with TRBD1. With V trimmed by 7 bases and J by 0 bases, 4 bases remained unmatched. CDR3 size: 14 residues. The germline gives CDR1 GTSNPN, CDR2 SVGIG (reference sequence). The CDR3 DNA follows: TGTGCCTCCGGGACAGGGGGACTGAACACTGAAGCTTTCTTT. Its translation is CASGTGGLNTEAFF.

CDR3 amino acids: CASRRDSWYGYTF. DNA for the CDR3: TGTGCCAGCAGGAGGGACAGTTGGTATGGCTACACCTTC. The rearrangement links TRBV5-6 to TRBJ1-2, with TRBD1 identical over 7 bases. CDR3 length equals 13 residues. The germline V gene encodes CDR1 SGHDT and CDR2 YYEEEE. With 5 bases clipped from V and 5 bases from J, the junction kept 6 bases outside the gene matches.

This clone was observed a handful of times. The chain carries TRBV7-9 and TRBJ1-4, with D possibly TRBD1 on 5 matching bases. The V end was cut by 2 bases, the J end by 7 bases, with 8 bases between. Germline V gene sequence: CDR1 SEHNR, CDR2 FQNEAQ (reference sequence). CDR3 length: 13 residues. CDR3 region: CASSLTGSEKLFF. For the CDR3, the DNA is TGTGCCAGCAGCTTAACAGGCTCTGAAAAACTGTTTTTT.

The J gene is TRBJ2-7, the V gene TRBV11-2; 10 bases match TRBD2. Germline lookup yields CDR1 SGHAT and CDR2 FQNNGV. The ends lost 5 bases at V and 5 bases at J; junction bases unmatched: 6. The CDR3 has 14 amino acids. In DNA form, the CDR3 reads TGTGCCAGCAGCCCCCGACTAGCGGGCGACGAGCAGTACGTC. Amino acids: CASSPRLAGDEQYV.

This clone has just one count. The genes are TRBV27 and TRBJ1-5, with 9 bases lining up with TRBD1. V was clipped by 4 bases and J by 7 bases; unmatched bases: 5. This CDR3 is 14 amino acids long. From germline, CDR1 is MNHEY and CDR2 SMNVEV (reference sequence). CDR3 in amino acids: CASSSQGAEQPQHF. In DNA form, the CDR3 reads TGTGCCAGCAGTTCACAGGGGGCAGAACAGCCCCAGCATTTT.

The rearrangement links TRBV6-5 to TRBJ2-3; TRBD2 agrees at 9 bases. The CDR3 is 15 residues long. The V gene's germline CDR1 is MNHEY and CDR2 SVGAGI. The ends lost 5 bases at V and 2 bases at J; junction bases unmatched: 5. As DNA, the CDR3 is TGTGCCAGCAGTCAGACTAGCGGTGACACAGATACGCAGTATTTT. It codes for CASSQTSGDTDTQYF.

V is TRBV5-4 and J is TRBJ1-4; the match to TRBD1 covers 8 bases. CDR1 and CDR2 (germline): SGHNT, YYREEE (reference sequence). V shed 5 bases and J 0 bases; nucleotides not matched to a gene: 6. This CDR3 contains 16 residues. The chain's CDR3 is CASSRQGASTNEKLFF. The CDR3 nucleotides read TGTGCCAGCAGTCGCCAGGGGGCATCAACTAATGAAAAACTGTTTTTT.

The chain carries TRBV5-6 and TRBJ1-1; D call uncertain. Germline values: CDR1 SGHDT, CDR2 YYEEEE. The CDR3 runs 12 residues. Trimming cost V 4 bases and J 7 bases, with 11 bases left between them. The chain's CDR3 is CASSLQRFEAFF. The CDR3 DNA reads as TGTGCCAGCAGCCTACAGCGGTTTGAAGCTTTCTTT.

The genes are TRBV29-1 and TRBJ2-1, with D possibly TRBD2 on 5 matching bases. The CDR3 length is 13 residues. The V end was cut by 4 bases, the J end by 12 bases, with 19 bases between. CDR1 and CDR2 from the germline V gene are SQVTM and ANQGSEA. This CDR3 is CSVVRASNEGQFF. The CDR3 DNA reads TGCAGCGTTGTTAGGGCATCCAATGAGGGGCAGTTCTTC.

The J gene is TRBJ1-3, the V gene TRBV9; TRBD1 agrees at 8 bases. V shed 4 bases, J shed 0 bases, and the junction held 15 bases outside the gene matches. This CDR3 contains 19 residues. Per the germline V gene, CDR1 is SGDLS and CDR2 is YYNGEE. DNA of the CDR3: TGTGCCAGCAGCCTAGGGAGTGGGACAGGAACTTTCTCTGGAAACACCATATATTTT. Translated, it gives CASSLGSGTGTFSGNTIYF.